The next 19 T cell receptor beta chains were all read from a single sample in a study of T cells in Graves' hyperthyroidism and ophthalmopathy. Researchers amplified the TCR beta CDR3 regions from RNA transcripts. Using the HTBI primer set, a first-round RT-PCR was run on the TCR CDR3. Each CDR3 protein is one row after TCRdb ran MiXCR on the multiplex PCR reads. The sample carries 500,000 or so distinct CDR3 sequences, 17% recorded once. The material sequenced was blood. These receptors were collected from a woman aged 18-29 years with Graves' ophthalmopathy.

This clonotype was observed at least ten times. V is TRBV11-3 and J is TRBJ2-2, with D hard to call. V was cut by 5 bases and J by 4 bases, with 17 bases left in between. Germline loops: CDR1 SGHNT, CDR2 YENEEA. The CDR3 covers 16 residues. For the CDR3, the DNA is TGTGCCAGCAGCCCCGCGGTCCAAACTCTCACCGGGGAGCTGTTTTTT. Its protein is CASSPAVQTLTGELFF.

As regards this clonotype: A much larger clone lies one base from this, so it may be a read error. The gene calls are TRBV6-2 or TRBV6-3 and TRBJ2-7; 8 positions agree with TRBD1. The J segment lost 4 bases and the V segment lost 6 bases, leaving 8 bases of the junction unmatched. Germline V CDR1 and CDR2: MNHEY, SVGEGT. The CDR3 contains 14 residues. Here the CDR3 DNA reads TGTGCCAGCAGCTCGTCAGGGGGCGAGTACGAGCAGTACTTC. It is translated as CASSSSGGEYEQYF.

This clonotype was seen many times. The chain carries TRBV3-1 and TRBJ1-1; no clear D. Looked up from germline, CDR1 is LGHDT and CDR2 is YNNKEL (reference sequence). V was clipped by 1 base and J by 4 bases, with 7 bases between them. The CDR3 loop spans 13 amino acids. The CDR3 bases are TGTGCCAGCAGCCAAGTCCGAGGCACTGAAGCTTTCTTT. Its protein is CASSQVRGTEAFF. Using reference TRBV3-1 and TRBJ1-1 for the parts outside the CDR3, the full variable domain is DTAVSQTPKYLVTQMGNDKSIKCEQNLGHDTMYWYKQDSKKFLKIMFSYNNKELIINETVPNRFSPKSPDKAHLNLHINSLELGDSAVYFCASSQVRGTEAFFGQGTRLTVV.

This clonotype was counted ten times or more. V and J are TRBV6-1 and TRBJ2-5, with D uncertain. Germline V gene sequence: CDR1 MNHNS, CDR2 SASEGT. The CDR3 has 14 amino acids. Deletions cut 1 base from V and 5 bases from J, with 11 bases between. Here the CDR3 reads CASSEGGIGETQYF. The CDR3 nucleotides are TGTGCCAGCAGTGAAGGCGGAATAGGGGAGACCCAGTACTTC.

Many counts were recorded for this clonotype. This chain joins TRBV4-1 and TRBJ2-7, with 8 bases aligning to TRBD2. Trimming cost V 5 bases and J 2 bases; bases outside gene matches: 5. The length of the CDR3 is 14 residues. Germline V gene lookup returns CDR1 MGHRA and CDR2 YSYEKL. In DNA form, the CDR3 reads TGCGCCAGCAGCGATCTTAGCGGGACCTACGAGCAGTACTTC. As protein: CASSDLSGTYEQYF.

This clonotype showed up many times. This chain joins TRBV6-4 and TRBJ2-1; TRBD1 matches 9 bases. Germline trimming cut 0 bases from V and 3 bases from J; bases unmatched to any gene: 0. CDR3 length: 15 residues. Germline V gene sequence: CDR1 MRHNA, CDR2 SNTAGT. CDR3 nucleotides: TGTGCCAGCAGTGACTCGACAGGGGGCTACAATGAGCAGTTCTTC. Its protein is CASSDSTGGYNEQFF.

The sample holds many counts of this clonotype. The rearrangement uses TRBV5-5 and TRBJ2-1, with TRBD1 as a possible D gene (6 bases). This CDR3 spans 14 amino acids. V lost 4 bases, J lost 4 bases, and 12 bases lay in between. From germline, CDR1 is SGHKS and CDR2 YYEKEE (reference sequence). CDR3 sequence: CASSPGTPYNEQFF. For the CDR3, the DNA is TGTGCCAGCAGCCCCGGGACACCATACAATGAGCAGTTCTTC. The variable domain in full, completed from reference TRBV5-5 and TRBJ2-1, reads DAGVTQSPTHLIKTRGQQVTLRCSPISGHKSVSWYQQVLGQGPQFIFQYYEKEERGRGNFPDRFSARQFPNYSSELNVNALLLGDSALYLCASSPGTPYNEQFFGPGTRLTVL.

This clonotype was seen a few times. This chain joins TRBV4-2 and TRBJ1-5; D unresolved. The CDR3 length is 16 residues. CDR1 and CDR2 (germline): LGHNA, YNFKEQ. V was shortened by 0 bases and J by 13 bases, with 22 bases between the two germline ends. The CDR3 sequence: CASSQDGAKTKGYQHF. The CDR3 nucleotides read TGTGCCAGCAGCCAAGATGGAGCGAAGACGAAAGGTTATCAGCATTTT.

The V and J genes are TRBV4-1 and TRBJ2-6; 7 bases match TRBD2. CDR1 is MGHRA and CDR2 is YSYEKL in the germline V gene. The V segment lost 8 bases and the J segment 0 bases; nucleotides outside the gene matches: 7. The CDR3 is made up of 16 amino acids. This chain's CDR3 is CASGRAGSSGANVLTF. As DNA, the CDR3 is TGCGCCAGCGGGAGGGCAGGGAGCTCTGGGGCCAACGTCCTGACTTTC.

The chain employs TRBV28 and TRBJ1-5; 8 nucleotides line up with TRBD1. Germline CDR1 is MDHEN and CDR2 is SYDVKM. The CDR3 has 15 residues. The V and J ends lost 2 bases and 7 bases, in that order; junction bases with no gene match: 7. The CDR3 DNA sequence: TGTGCCAGCAGTTTAGCCGGACAGGGATACCAGCCCCAGCATTTT. Residues: CASSLAGQGYQPQHF.

The gene calls are TRBV5-6 and TRBJ1-3; no reliable D call. Germline V lookup: CDR1 SGHDT, CDR2 YYEEEE. This CDR3 is 16 amino acids long. The V gene lost 0 bases and the J gene lost 1 base, with 11 bases spanning the gap. Here the CDR3 reads CASSLGPGISGNTIYF. In nucleotides, the CDR3 is TGTGCCAGCAGCTTGGGACCTGGGATATCTGGAAACACCATATATTTT.

This rearrangement joins TRBV27 to TRBJ1-2, with a possible D match to TRBD1 (6 bases). The CDR3 totals 15 residues. Trimming cost V 3 bases and J 5 bases, with 16 bases left between them. Germline CDR1 and CDR2: MNHEY and SMNVEV (reference sequence). This chain's CDR3 is CASSFTLRGRYGYTF. DNA of the CDR3: TGTGCCAGCAGTTTTACCCTCAGGGGACGGTATGGCTACACCTTC.

This clonotype was seen at least ten times. CDR3 residues: CATSYGTSDQETQYF. The CDR3 nucleotides are TGTGCCACCAGTTACGGGACTAGCGACCAAGAGACCCAGTACTTC. V usage is TRBV15 and J usage is TRBJ2-5; TRBD2 agrees at 10 bases. Germline V gene lookup returns CDR1 LNHNV and CDR2 YYDKDF (reference sequence). The CDR3 is 15 residues long. Trimming at V came to 6 bases and at J to 0 bases, leaving 4 bases not matched to a gene.

Many counts were recorded for this clonotype. The chain carries TRBV20-1 and TRBJ2-7; no clear D gene. Germline loops: CDR1 DFQATT, CDR2 SNEGSKA (reference sequence). CDR3 length: 11 amino acids. V was shortened by 6 bases and J by 5 bases, with 11 bases between the two germline ends. The CDR3 nucleotides read TGCAGTGCGAATCGACCTAACGAGCAGTACTTC. Protein product: CSANRPNEQYF.

In this sample, this clonotype turned up many times. CDR3 DNA sequence: TGCGCCAGCAGCCAAGAGCCGGCCGGAACCGAAGCTTTCTTT. Translating gives CASSQEPAGTEAFF. The J gene is TRBJ1-1, the V gene TRBV4-3; no firm D call. From germline, CDR1 is LGHNA and CDR2 YSLEER. This CDR3 is 14 amino acids long. V was cut by 0 bases and J by 8 bases, with 13 bases left in between.

Many counts were recorded for this clonotype. V and J are TRBV7-9 and TRBJ1-1; D perhaps matches TRBD1 (5 bases). From germline, CDR1 is SEHNR and CDR2 FQNEAQ (reference sequence). The CDR3 is 18 amino acids. V lost 0 bases and J 4 bases, leaving 21 bases between the germline ends. CDR3 loop: CASSLAVGPNRYLTEAFF. The CDR3 DNA reads as TGTGCCAGCAGCTTAGCCGTGGGGCCAAACCGATACCTCACTGAAGCTTTCTTT.

V gene TRBV20-1 combines with J gene TRBJ2-2; the D is unclear. V lost 3 bases and J 0 bases, leaving 8 bases between the germline ends. The CDR3 contains 14 residues. CDR1 is DFQATT, CDR2 SNEGSKA, per germline (reference sequence). The CDR3 loop reads CSASRPPNTGELFF. The CDR3 DNA reads TGCAGTGCTAGTAGGCCGCCGAACACCGGGGAGCTGTTTTTT.

The chain couples TRBV20-1 to TRBJ1-5, with D uncertain. The CDR3 is made up of 16 amino acids. CDR1 DFQATT and CDR2 SNEGSKA come from the germline V gene (reference sequence). Trimming took 6 bases from V and 1 from J, leaving 19 bases between them. The CDR3 loop is CSAKPGRGRSNQPQHF. For the CDR3, the DNA is TGCAGTGCAAAGCCTGGCCGGGGAAGGAGCAATCAGCCCCAGCATTTT.

At least ten counts were recorded for this clonotype. This chain joins TRBV5-1 and TRBJ1-6; D remains ambiguous. The CDR3 length is 15 residues. The V end was cut by 0 bases, the J end by 0 bases, with 4 bases between. Germline CDR1 and CDR2: SGHRS and YFSETQ. The CDR3 reads CASSLDSSYNSPLHF. CDR3 DNA sequence: TGCGCCAGCAGCTTGGATAGCTCCTATAATTCACCCCTCCACTTT.